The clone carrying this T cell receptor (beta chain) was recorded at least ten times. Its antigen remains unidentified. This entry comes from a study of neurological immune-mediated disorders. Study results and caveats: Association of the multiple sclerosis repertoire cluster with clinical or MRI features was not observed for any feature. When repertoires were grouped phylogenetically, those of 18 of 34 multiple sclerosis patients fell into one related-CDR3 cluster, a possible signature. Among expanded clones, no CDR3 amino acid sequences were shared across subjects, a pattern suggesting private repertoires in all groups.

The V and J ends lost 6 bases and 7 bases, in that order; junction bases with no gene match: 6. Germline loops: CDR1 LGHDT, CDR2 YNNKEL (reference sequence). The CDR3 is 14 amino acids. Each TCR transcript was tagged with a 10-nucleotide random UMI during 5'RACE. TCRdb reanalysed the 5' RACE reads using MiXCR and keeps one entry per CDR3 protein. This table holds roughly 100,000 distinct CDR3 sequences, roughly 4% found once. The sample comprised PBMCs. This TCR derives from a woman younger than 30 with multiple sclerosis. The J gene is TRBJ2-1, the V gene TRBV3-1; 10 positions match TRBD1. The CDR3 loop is CASSWDRGPNEQFF. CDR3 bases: TGTGCCAGCAGTTGGGACAGGGGCCCGAATGAGCAGTTCTTC.